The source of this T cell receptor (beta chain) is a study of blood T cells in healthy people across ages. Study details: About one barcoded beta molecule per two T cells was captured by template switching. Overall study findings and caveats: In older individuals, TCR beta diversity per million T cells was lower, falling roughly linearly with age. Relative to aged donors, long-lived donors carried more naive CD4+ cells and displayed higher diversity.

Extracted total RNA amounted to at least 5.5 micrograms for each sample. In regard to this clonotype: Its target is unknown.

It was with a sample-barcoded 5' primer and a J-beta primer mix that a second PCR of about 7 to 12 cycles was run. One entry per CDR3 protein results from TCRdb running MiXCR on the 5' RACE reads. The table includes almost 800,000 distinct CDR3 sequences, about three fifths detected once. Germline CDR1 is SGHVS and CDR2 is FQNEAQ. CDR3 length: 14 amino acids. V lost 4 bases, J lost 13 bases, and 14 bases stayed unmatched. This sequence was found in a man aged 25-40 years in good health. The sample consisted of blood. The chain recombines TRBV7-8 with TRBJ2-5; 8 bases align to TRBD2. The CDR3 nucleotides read TGTGCCAGCAGCTCCCGGACTAGCCTCCTTCCCTTGTACTTC. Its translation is CASSSRTSLLPLYF. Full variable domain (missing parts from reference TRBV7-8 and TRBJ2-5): GAGVSQSPRYKVAKRGQDVALRCDPISGHVSLFWYQQALGQGPEFLTYFQNEAQLDKSGLPSDRFFAERPEGSVSTLKIQRTQQEDSAVYLCASSSRTSLLPLYFGPGTRLLVL.